Detailed here is one TCR beta chain. What this receptor recognizes is not known. The record has no base qualities; no much larger clone is one base away. Each clonotype received, on average, around 10x coverage in deep resolution sequencing performed on a MiSeq, where the target depth lay between 1 in 1 million and 1 in 200,000 T cells. TCR beta libraries were generated with the immunoSEQ hsTCRB Kit. Per the original workflow: ImmunoSEQ Data Assistant and ImmunoSEQ Analyzer were used for data analysis, and V, D and J genes were assigned according to IMGT definitions. Clonality, with values ranging from 0 to 1, was calculated as one minus the normalized Shannon entropy of productive rearrangement frequencies. Only overrepresented clonotypes making up at least 0.05% of the repertoire of each patient were included in the public clonotype analysis. Repertoires from roughly 13 age-matched healthy donors in immuneACCESS were used as clonality controls. In its TCRdb copy, this immuneACCESS table keeps in-frame sequences only and misses some clones. Where compared with another copy, unresolved V genes explain less than half of these, and the others have no known cause. V and J calls and clone size are copied from that table; D and trimming were computed from the DNA. Here the sample has roughly 150,000 clones; under 90% occur a single time. About 4.9% of the sample is in the top ten clones.

This entry comes from a study of cytotoxic CD8 clonotypes in ibrutinib-treated CLL (TCRdb year 2021). For the study in its entirety: The cohort included about 15 treatment-naive and ten to eleven relapsed/refractory patients; about 17 were IGHV unmutated. Cryopreserved peripheral blood mononuclear cells were collected before treatment, at response, and at either disease progression or sustained remission. All remission and progressive disease samples were collected while patients were still receiving ibrutinib. Responses were partial in approximately 24 patients and complete in 2; after median approximately 67 months follow-up, about 15 stayed in remission and about 12 progressed. Response samples were obtained after a median of around 11 months of treatment, with a range of roughly 6 to 36 months. Of the approximately 94 people in the trial, about 27 had longitudinal samples available. On average, each sample had a few hundred thousand productive templates and approximately 89,000 productive rearrangements.

Reading from cysteine to phenylalanine, the CDR3 counts 14 amino acids. The read is trimmed to its CDR3 DNA, 42 bases read in frame from base 1. The trim is 3 bases for V and 2 bases for J, with a gap of 11 bases between the germline ends. The CDR1 and CDR2 encoded by the germline V gene are KGHSH and LQKENI. In the paper's terms, the time point label means: approximately 2 years on ibrutinib. For TCR beta library preparation, 1.5 to 2 micrograms of genomic DNA was extracted from cryopreserved PBMCs. Longitudinal blood samples from CLL patients receiving ibrutinib monotherapy were subjected to high-throughput TCR beta sequencing. The patients took part in an open-label, single-center phase 2 trial of ibrutinib monotherapy. Study-level results and caveats: Sampling times were not matched between patients in sustained remission and patients whose disease was progressing, and lymph node repertoires were not examined. At baseline, clonality was higher than in age-matched healthy donors and showed a strong correlation with circulating CD8+ T-cell counts. Clonality increased at ibrutinib response, stayed stable in sustained remission, and fell back toward baseline at progression. Public clonotypes were found to be uncommon and were observed to contract or remain stable during treatment; the increase in clonality was shown to reflect expansion of private clonotypes at ibrutinib response.

The V and J segments used are TRBV18 and TRBJ2-7; the D region possibly corresponds to TRBD2 (6 bases align). Source: PBMCs, taken after 24 months of ibrutinib treatment. The sequence came from a human donor with chronic lymphocytic leukemia. The CDR3 here reads CASSPGGGTYEQYF. The DNA sequence reads TGTGCCAGCTCACCCGGGGGAGGAACCTACGAGCAGTACTTC.